Below are 23 T cell receptor beta chains sequenced from a single sample in a study of cytomegalovirus exposure and HLA in healthy donors (TCRdb year 2017). The method behind the library was the immunoSEQ multiplex PCR assay. For the multiplex PCR, a mixture combining 60 forward primers for TCR Vbeta segments and 13 reverse primers for TCR Jbeta segments was used. Imported from immuneACCESS, the table was reduced by TCRdb to in-frame sequences with V and J called. These copies leave out some clones; in studies compared against another copy, an unresolved V gene accounts for under half, and the cause of the remainder is not known. This sample has under 200,000 clones in its table, and 80% to 90% of those were observed once. The ten top clones hold approximately 7% of the sample. The source material was PBMCs. The receptors stem from a woman aged 30 to 39 in good health and CMV-seropositive.

V and J are TRBV6-5 and TRBJ1-4; 7 bases align to TRBD1. J lost 12 bases, V lost 6 bases, and 13 bases had no gene match. Germline V gives CDR1 MNHEY, CDR2 SVGAGI. The CDR3 runs 14 residues. CDR3 sequence reads: CASSTTGNGWELFF. The DNA for the CDR3 is TGTGCCAGCAGCACGACAGGGAATGGGTGGGAACTGTTTTTT.

CDR3 amino acids: CASSLAVVRTGATNEKLFF. The DNA for the CDR3 is TGTGCCAGCAGCTTAGCTGTCGTCAGGACGGGGGCAACTAATGAAAAACTGTTTTTT. This rearrangement joins TRBV7-2 to TRBJ1-4; D perhaps matches TRBD1 (5 bases). The CDR3 sequence is 19 residues long. V lost 0 bases to trimming and J lost 0 bases, with 17 bases between them. Germline CDR1 is SGHTA and CDR2 is FQGNSA.

The rearrangement links TRBV5-4 to TRBJ2-5, with a weak D call TRBD1 (6 bases). V lost 4 bases and J 3 bases, leaving 13 bases between the germline ends. CDR3 length: 14 residues. CDR1 and CDR2 from the germline V gene are SGHNT and YYREEE (reference sequence). Here the CDR3 reads CASSQRTGKETQYF. In DNA form, the CDR3 reads TGTGCCAGCAGCCAGAGAACAGGGAAAGAGACCCAGTACTTC.

The CDR3 DNA follows: TGCGCCAGCAGCCGCGATCGTAGAAGTAACGAGCAGTACTTC. This encodes CASSRDRRSNEQYF. This sequence joins TRBV4-3 and TRBJ2-7; D gene ambiguous. The germline V gene has CDR1 LGHNA and CDR2 YSLEER. The CDR3 has 14 amino acids. Trimming pared 4 bases from V and 5 bases from J, leaving 15 bases between.

This clone has a handful of counts. This rearrangement joins TRBV25-1 to TRBJ1-5, with no clear D. The V end was cut by 3 bases, the J end by 1 base, with 4 bases between. This CDR3 comprises 13 residues. Germline V gives CDR1 MGHDK, CDR2 SYGVNS. The CDR3 spells CASSDQSNQPQHF. CDR3 coding DNA: TGTGCCAGCAGTGACCAAAGCAATCAGCCCCAGCATTTT. Together with reference TRBV25-1 and TRBJ1-5, the CDR3 gives the full variable domain: EADIYQTPRYLVIGTGKKITLECSQTMGHDKMYWYQQDPGMELHLIHYSYGVNSTEKGDLSSESTVSRIRTEHFPLTLESARPSHTSQYLCASSDQSNQPQHFGDGTRLSIL.

V and J are TRBV7-7 and TRBJ1-6; no reliable D call. Trimming shortened V by 5 bases and J by 7 bases, and 12 bases separated the two germline ends. The CDR3 sequence is 14 residues long. Germline assignment: CDR1 SSHAT and CDR2 FNYEAQ (reference sequence). CDR3 DNA: TGTGCCAGCAGCCCATCGTCGGGGAATTCACCCCTCCACTTT. Encoded protein: CASSPSSGNSPLHF.

The rearrangement links TRBV5-1 to TRBJ2-3; possibly TRBD2 for D (5 bases). The V end lost 3 bases, the J end lost 1 base, and 15 bases lay between the germline ends. Germline assignment: CDR1 SGHRS and CDR2 YFSETQ. This CDR3 is 16 amino acids long. DNA for the CDR3: TGCGCCAGCAGCTCCCGGACGACTACTCGCACAGATACGCAGTATTTT. It specifies CASSSRTTTRTDTQYF.

The chain recombines TRBV29-1 with TRBJ2-3; tentative D call: TRBD2 (6 bases). The ends were cut back, 7 bases at V and 0 bases at J, with 17 bases in the middle. This CDR3 spans 15 amino acids. Germline lookup yields CDR1 SQVTM and CDR2 ANQGSEA. The CDR3 is CSANPTGTSTDTQYF. CDR3 in DNA: TGCAGCGCAAACCCCACCGGGACTAGCACAGATACGCAGTATTTT.

The V gene is TRBV5-4, the J gene TRBJ1-1; D is uncertain. V was cut by 2 bases and J by 1 base, with 12 bases left in between. Germline lookup yields CDR1 SGHNT and CDR2 YYREEE (reference sequence). This CDR3 comprises 15 residues. The CDR3: CASSFAGKANTEAFF. In DNA form, the CDR3 reads TGTGCCAGCAGCTTTGCCGGGAAGGCGAACACTGAAGCTTTCTTT.

The rearrangement joins TRBV5-5 to TRBJ1-1, with 7 nucleotides matching TRBD1. V was pared by 0 bases and J by 0 bases, with 5 bases of the junction left unmatched. This CDR3 spans 16 amino acids. Per germline, CDR1 SGHKS and CDR2 YYEKEE (reference sequence). The DNA of the CDR3 is TGTGCCAGCAGCTTGGTGCTCGGGACAGTGAACACTGAAGCTTTCTTT. It translates to CASSLVLGTVNTEAFF.

The V gene is TRBV19, the J gene TRBJ1-1; TRBD1 is a possible D gene (5 bases). The germline gives CDR1 LNHDA, CDR2 SQIVND (reference sequence). The CDR3 has 14 amino acids. Trimming took 5 bases from V and 0 from J, leaving 10 bases between them. CDR3 loop: CASSQGGMNTEAFF. As DNA, the CDR3 is TGTGCCAGTAGTCAGGGAGGGATGAACACTGAAGCTTTCTTT.

The chain has TRBV2 and TRBJ2-3, with TRBD2 matching over 10 bases. The J segment lost 2 bases and the V segment lost 5 bases, leaving 4 bases of the junction unmatched. Germline V gene lookup returns CDR1 SNHLY and CDR2 FYNNEI. The CDR3 is made up of 15 amino acids. In nucleotides, the CDR3 is TGTGCCAGCAGTAAGCGGGGGGGATCCACAGATACGCAGTATTTT. Its protein is CASSKRGGSTDTQYF.

The rearrangement uses TRBV6-5 and TRBJ2-4, with a tentative D call TRBD1 (6 bases). Germline CDR1 is MNHEY and CDR2 is SVGAGI. Trimming left V 0 bases short and J 2 bases short, with 11 bases between. CDR3 size: 16 residues. CDR3 residues: CASSYSRRGTKNIQYF. DNA for the CDR3: TGTGCCAGCAGTTACTCAAGAAGGGGGACCAAAAACATTCAGTACTTC.

The rearrangement joins TRBV7-8 to TRBJ2-7; tentative D call: TRBD2 (6 bases). Trimming stripped 5 bases from V and 3 bases from J, with 14 bases between. The germline CDR1 and CDR2 sequences are SGHVS and FQNEAQ. This CDR3 spans 14 amino acids. This CDR3 is CASSPPGLNYEQYF. The CDR3 DNA sequence: TGTGCCAGCAGCCCTCCGGGACTCAACTACGAGCAGTACTTC. The whole variable domain, remainder taken from reference TRBV7-8 and TRBJ2-7, is GAGVSQSPRYKVAKRGQDVALRCDPISGHVSLFWYQQALGQGPEFLTYFQNEAQLDKSGLPSDRFFAERPEGSVSTLKIQRTQQEDSAVYLCASSPPGLNYEQYFGPGTRLTVT.

This clone was recorded once. The chain combines TRBV6-5 with TRBJ2-7; D unclear. Trimming stripped 7 bases from V and 5 bases from J, with 9 bases between. Germline V lookup: CDR1 MNHEY, CDR2 SVGAGI. The CDR3 totals 11 residues. The CDR3 bases are TGTGCCAGCAAAAACTACCACGAGCAGTACTTC. It translates to CASKNYHEQYF.

Here the CDR3 DNA reads TGTGCCAGCAGTCGGACAGGGACTAGCAATCAGCCCCAGCATTTT. The encoded protein is CASSRTGTSNQPQHF. The V and J genes are TRBV2 and TRBJ1-5; 8 bases agree with TRBD1. Trimming cost V 5 bases and J 0 bases; bases outside gene matches: 3. The CDR3 totals 15 residues. CDR1 and CDR2 from the germline V gene are SNHLY and FYNNEI.

The J gene is TRBJ1-1, the V gene TRBV28, with a possible D match to TRBD1 (5 bases). Between the trimmed V and J ends, which lost 7 bases and 4 bases, there was a span of 13 bases. CDR3 length equals 13 residues. Germline V CDR1 and CDR2: MDHEN, SYDVKM. The CDR3 loop is CASTVLGATEAFF. The CDR3 region has the DNA TGTGCCAGCACTGTCCTTGGGGCCACTGAAGCTTTCTTT. The full variable domain, rest sourced from reference TRBV28 and TRBJ1-1, is DVKVTQSSRYLVKRTGEKVFLECVQDMDHENMFWYRQDPGLGLRLIYFSYDVKMKEKGDIPEGYSVSREKKERFSLILESASTNQTSMYLCASTVLGATEAFFGQGTRLTVV.

The chain links TRBV5-4 to TRBJ1-6, with 8 bases that match TRBD1. The CDR3 is 15 residues long. Germline CDR1 is SGHNT and CDR2 is YYREEE (reference sequence). V trimming: 3 bases; J trimming: 10 bases; junction bases outside the gene matches: 9. CDR3 DNA sequence: TGTGCCAGCAGCTCACCTGGGACAGGCGGCTCACCCCTCCACTTT. Translated: CASSSPGTGGSPLHF. The whole variable domain, remainder taken from reference TRBV5-4 and TRBJ1-6, is ETGVTQSPTHLIKTRGQQVTLRCSSQSGHNTVSWYQQALGQGPQFIFQYYREEENGRGNFPPRFSGLQFPNYSSELNVNALELDDSALYLCASSSPGTGGSPLHFGNGTRLTVT.

This clone was counted only a few times. V and J are TRBV28 and TRBJ2-3; TRBD1 agrees at 7 bases. This CDR3 contains 15 residues. V trimming: 6 bases; J trimming: 2 bases; junction bases outside the gene matches: 8. Germline V gene sequence: CDR1 MDHEN, CDR2 SYDVKM. For the CDR3, the DNA is TGTGCCAGCAGAACCCGGACAGGTTTCACAGATACGCAGTATTTT. This translates into CASRTRTGFTDTQYF.

The chain employs TRBV28 and TRBJ1-2; D might be TRBD1 (5 bases). CDR3 length: 13 amino acids. Between the trimmed V and J ends, which lost 3 bases and 8 bases, there was a span of 13 bases. CDR1 MDHEN and CDR2 SYDVKM come from the germline V gene. The CDR3 protein is CASSLSPGLGYTF. DNA for the CDR3: TGTGCCAGCAGTTTGTCACCAGGGCTGGGCTACACCTTC.

V usage is TRBV6-6 and J usage is TRBJ1-4; the D gene is possibly TRBD1 (6 bases). This CDR3 is 15 amino acids long. Germline V lookup: CDR1 MNHNY, CDR2 SVGAGI (reference sequence). The ends were cut back, 4 bases at V and 0 bases at J, with 9 bases in the middle. The CDR3 reads CASSWGHATNEKLFF. The CDR3 coding sequence is TGTGCCAGCAGTTGGGGACATGCAACTAATGAAAAACTGTTTTTT.

The chain carries TRBV27 and TRBJ2-7; tentatively, D is TRBD1 (6 bases). The CDR3 is 15 amino acids. Trimming shortened V by 0 bases and J by 0 bases, and 9 bases separated the two germline ends. Germline V gives CDR1 MNHEY, CDR2 SMNVEV (reference sequence). The CDR3 region is CASSLSQGYSYEQYF. Written as DNA, the CDR3 is TGTGCCAGCAGTTTATCTCAGGGGTACTCCTACGAGCAGTACTTC.

CDR3 protein: CASSLATPRRGYTF. CDR3 bases: TGTGCCAGCAGCTTGGCGACTCCACGACGGGGCTACACCTTC. V is TRBV5-6 and J is TRBJ1-2; D remains ambiguous. This CDR3 is 14 amino acids long. V was pared by 0 bases and J by 8 bases, with 14 bases between. Germline V lookup: CDR1 SGHDT, CDR2 YYEEEE.